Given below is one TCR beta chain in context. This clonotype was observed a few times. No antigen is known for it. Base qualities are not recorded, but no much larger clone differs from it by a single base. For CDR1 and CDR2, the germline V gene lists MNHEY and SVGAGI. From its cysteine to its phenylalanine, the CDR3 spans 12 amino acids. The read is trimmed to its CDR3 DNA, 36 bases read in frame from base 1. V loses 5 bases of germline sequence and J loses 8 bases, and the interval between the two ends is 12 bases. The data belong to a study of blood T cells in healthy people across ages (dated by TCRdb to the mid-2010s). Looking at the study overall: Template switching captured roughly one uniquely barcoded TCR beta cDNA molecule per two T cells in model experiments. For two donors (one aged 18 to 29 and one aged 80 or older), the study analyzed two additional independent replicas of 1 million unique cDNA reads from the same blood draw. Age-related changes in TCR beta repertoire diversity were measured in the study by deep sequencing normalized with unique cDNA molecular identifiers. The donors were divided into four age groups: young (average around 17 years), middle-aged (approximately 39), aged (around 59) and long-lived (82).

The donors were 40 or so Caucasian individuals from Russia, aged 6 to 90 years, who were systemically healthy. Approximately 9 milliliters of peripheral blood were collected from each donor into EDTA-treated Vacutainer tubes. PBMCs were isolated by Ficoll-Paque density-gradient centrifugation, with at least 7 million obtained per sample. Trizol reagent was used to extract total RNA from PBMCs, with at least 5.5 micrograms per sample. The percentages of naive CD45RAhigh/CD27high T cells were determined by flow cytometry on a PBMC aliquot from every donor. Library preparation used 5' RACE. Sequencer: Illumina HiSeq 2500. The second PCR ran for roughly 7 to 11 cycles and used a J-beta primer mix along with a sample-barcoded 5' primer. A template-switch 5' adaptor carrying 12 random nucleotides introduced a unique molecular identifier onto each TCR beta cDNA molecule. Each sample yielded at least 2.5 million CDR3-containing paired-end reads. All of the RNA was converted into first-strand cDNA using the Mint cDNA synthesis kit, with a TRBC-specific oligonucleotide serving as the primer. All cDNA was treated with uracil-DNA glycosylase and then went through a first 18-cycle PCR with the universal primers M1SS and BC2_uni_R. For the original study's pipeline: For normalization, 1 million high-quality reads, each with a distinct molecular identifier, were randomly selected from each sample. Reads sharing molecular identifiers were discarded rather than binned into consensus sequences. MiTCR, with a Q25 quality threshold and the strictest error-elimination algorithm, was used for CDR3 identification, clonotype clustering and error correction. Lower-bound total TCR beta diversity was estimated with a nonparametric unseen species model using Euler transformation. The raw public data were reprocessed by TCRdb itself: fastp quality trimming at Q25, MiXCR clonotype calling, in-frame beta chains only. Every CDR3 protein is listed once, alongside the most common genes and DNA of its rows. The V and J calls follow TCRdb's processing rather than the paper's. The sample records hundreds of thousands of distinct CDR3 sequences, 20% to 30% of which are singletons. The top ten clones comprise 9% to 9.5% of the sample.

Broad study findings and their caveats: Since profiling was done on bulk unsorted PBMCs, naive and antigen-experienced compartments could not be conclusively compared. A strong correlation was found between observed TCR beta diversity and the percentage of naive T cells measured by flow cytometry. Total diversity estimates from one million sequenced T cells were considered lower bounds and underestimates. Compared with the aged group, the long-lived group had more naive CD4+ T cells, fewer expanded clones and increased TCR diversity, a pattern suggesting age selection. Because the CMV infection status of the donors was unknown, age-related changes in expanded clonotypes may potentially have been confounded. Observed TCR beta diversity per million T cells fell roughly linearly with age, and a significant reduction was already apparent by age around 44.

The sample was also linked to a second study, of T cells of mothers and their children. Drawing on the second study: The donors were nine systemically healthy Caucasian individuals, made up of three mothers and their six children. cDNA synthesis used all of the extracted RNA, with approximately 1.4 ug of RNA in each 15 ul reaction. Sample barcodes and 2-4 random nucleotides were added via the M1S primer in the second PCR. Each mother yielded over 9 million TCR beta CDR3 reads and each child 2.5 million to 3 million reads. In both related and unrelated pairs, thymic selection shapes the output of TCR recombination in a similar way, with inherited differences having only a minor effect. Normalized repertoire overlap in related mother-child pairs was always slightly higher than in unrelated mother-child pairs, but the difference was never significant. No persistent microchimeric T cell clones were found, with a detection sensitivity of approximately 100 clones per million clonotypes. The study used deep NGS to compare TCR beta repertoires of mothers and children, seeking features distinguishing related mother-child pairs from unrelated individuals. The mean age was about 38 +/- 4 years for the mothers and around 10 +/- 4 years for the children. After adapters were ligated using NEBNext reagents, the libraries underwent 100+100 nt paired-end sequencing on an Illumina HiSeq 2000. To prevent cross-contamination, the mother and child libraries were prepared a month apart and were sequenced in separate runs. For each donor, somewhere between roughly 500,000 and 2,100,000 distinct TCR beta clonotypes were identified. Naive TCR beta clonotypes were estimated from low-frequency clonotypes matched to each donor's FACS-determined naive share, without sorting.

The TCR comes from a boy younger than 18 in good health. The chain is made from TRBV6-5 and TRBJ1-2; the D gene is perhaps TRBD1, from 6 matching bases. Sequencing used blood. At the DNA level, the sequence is TGTGCCAGCAGTCCAACAGGGTGGGGCTACACCTTC. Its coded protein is CASSPTGWGYTF.